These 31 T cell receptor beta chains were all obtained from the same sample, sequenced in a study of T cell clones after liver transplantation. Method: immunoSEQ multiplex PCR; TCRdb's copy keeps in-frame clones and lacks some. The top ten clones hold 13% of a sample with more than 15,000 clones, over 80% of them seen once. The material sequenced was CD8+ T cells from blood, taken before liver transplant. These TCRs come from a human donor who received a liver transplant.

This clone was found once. CDR3 nucleotide sequence: TGTGCCAGCAGTTTACCTGGAGGCGAGCAGTACTTC. Its translation: CASSLPGGEQYF. The chain links TRBV28 to TRBJ2-7; maybe TRBD2 (5 bases). Germline assignment: CDR1 MDHEN and CDR2 SYDVKM. V lost 2 bases and J lost 6, with 8 bases in between. This CDR3 is built from 12 residues.

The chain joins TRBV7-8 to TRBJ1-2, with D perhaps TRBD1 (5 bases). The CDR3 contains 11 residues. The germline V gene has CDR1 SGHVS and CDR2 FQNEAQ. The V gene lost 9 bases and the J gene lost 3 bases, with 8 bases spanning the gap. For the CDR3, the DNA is TGTGCCAGTAGGGACTACTATGGCTACACCTTC. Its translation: CASRDYYGYTF.

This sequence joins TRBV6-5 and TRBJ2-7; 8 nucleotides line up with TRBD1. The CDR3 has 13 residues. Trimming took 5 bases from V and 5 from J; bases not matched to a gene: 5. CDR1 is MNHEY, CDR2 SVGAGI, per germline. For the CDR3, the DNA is TGTGCCAGCAGTCCGACAGGGGCCCACGAGCAGTACTTC. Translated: CASSPTGAHEQYF.

The DNA for the CDR3 is TGCGCCAGCAGCTTCGGCGGGGTGCGGGAGCAGTACTTC. It is translated as CASSFGGVREQYF. The rearrangement joins TRBV5-1 to TRBJ2-7; weak D call: TRBD2 (6 bases). The CDR3 totals 13 residues. V lost 2 bases and J lost 7, with 13 bases in between. Per germline, CDR1 SGHRS and CDR2 YFSETQ.

Written as DNA, the CDR3 is TGTGCCAGCAGCTTAGGACAGTGGGCAGGGAGCGGGGAGCAGTACTTC. Its translation: CASSLGQWAGSGEQYF. V gene TRBV7-7 combines with J gene TRBJ2-7; maybe TRBD2 (6 bases). The CDR3 spans 16 residues. Trimming removed 1 base at V and 7 bases at J, with 20 bases between. Germline lookup yields CDR1 SSHAT and CDR2 FNYEAQ (reference sequence).

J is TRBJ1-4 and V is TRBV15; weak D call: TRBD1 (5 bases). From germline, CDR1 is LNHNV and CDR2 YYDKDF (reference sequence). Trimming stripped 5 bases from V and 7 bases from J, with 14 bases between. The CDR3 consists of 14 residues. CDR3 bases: TGTGCCACCAGCGGCGGGACTATGCTTGAAAAACTGTTTTTT. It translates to CATSGGTMLEKLFF.

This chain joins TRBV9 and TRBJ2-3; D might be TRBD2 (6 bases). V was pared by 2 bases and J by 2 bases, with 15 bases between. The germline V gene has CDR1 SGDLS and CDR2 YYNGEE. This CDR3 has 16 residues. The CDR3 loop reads CASSVPPTRPTDTQYF. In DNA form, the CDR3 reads TGTGCCAGCAGCGTGCCCCCGACTAGGCCCACAGATACGCAGTATTTT.

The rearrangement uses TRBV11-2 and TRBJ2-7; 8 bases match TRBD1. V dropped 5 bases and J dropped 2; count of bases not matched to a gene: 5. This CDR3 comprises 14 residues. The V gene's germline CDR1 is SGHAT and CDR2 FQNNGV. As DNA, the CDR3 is TGTGCCAGCAGCCCCATGACAGGGGCCTACGAGCAGTACTTC. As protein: CASSPMTGAYEQYF.

The DNA for the CDR3 is TGTGCCAGCAGCCATGGGGGACTAAAGTTCTTC. Translated: CASSHGGLKFF. The J gene is TRBJ2-1, the V gene TRBV7-9, with 7 bases lining up with TRBD2. Losses at the gene ends were 5 bases for V and 14 bases for J; bases not matched to a gene: 6. The CDR3 runs 11 residues. CDR1 SEHNR and CDR2 FQNEAQ come from the germline V gene (reference sequence).

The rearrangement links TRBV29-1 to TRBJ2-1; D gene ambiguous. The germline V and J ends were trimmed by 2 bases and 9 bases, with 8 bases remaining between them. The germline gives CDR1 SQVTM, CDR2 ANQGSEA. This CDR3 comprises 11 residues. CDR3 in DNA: TGCAGCGTTGAAATGGGAACTGAGCAGTTCTTC. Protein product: CSVEMGTEQFF.

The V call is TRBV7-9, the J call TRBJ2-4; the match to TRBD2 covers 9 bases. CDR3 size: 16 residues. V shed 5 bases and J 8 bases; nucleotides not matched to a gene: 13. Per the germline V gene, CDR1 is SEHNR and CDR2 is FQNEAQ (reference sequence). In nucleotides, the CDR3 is TGTGCCAGCAGCCCACCGACTGGCGGGAGGGACGACATTCAGTACTTC. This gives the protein CASSPPTGGRDDIQYF. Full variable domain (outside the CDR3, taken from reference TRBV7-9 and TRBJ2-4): DTGVSQNPRHKITKRGQNVTFRCDPISEHNRLYWYRQTLGQGPEFLTYFQNEAQLEKSRLLSDRFSAERPKGSFSTLEIQRTEQGDSAMYLCASSPPTGGRDDIQYFGAGTRLSVL.

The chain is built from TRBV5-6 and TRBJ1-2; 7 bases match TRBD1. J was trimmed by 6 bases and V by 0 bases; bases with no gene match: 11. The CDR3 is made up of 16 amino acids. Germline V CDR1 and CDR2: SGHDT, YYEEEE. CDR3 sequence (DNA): TGTGCCAGCAGCTTGGTCCCATCCCGACAGGGTCATGGCTACACCTTC. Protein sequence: CASSLVPSRQGHGYTF. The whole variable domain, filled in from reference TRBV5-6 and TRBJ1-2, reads DAGVTQSPTHLIKTRGQQVTLRCSPKSGHDTVSWYQQALGQGPQFIFQYYEEEERQRGNFPDRFSGHQFPNYSSELNVNALLLGDSALYLCASSLVPSRQGHGYTFGSGTRLTVV.

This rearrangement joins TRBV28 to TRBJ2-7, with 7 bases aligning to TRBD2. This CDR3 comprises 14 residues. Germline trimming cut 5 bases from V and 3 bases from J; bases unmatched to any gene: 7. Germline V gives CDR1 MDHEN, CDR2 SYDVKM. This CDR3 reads CASSLLAGDYEQYF. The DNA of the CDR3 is TGTGCCAGCAGTCTACTGGCGGGAGACTACGAGCAGTACTTC.

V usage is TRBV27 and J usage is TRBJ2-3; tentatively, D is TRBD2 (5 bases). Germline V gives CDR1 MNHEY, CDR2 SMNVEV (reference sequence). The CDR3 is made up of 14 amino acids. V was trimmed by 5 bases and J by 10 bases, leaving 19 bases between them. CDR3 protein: CASSPSTLSVSQYF. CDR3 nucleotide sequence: TGTGCCAGCAGTCCATCGACCCTTAGCGTCTCGCAGTATTTT.

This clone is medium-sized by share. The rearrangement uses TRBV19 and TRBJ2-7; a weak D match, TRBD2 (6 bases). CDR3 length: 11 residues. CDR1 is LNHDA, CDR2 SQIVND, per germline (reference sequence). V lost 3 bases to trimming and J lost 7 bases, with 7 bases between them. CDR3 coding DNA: TGTGCCAGTAGTATTAGCGGTGAGCAGTACTTC. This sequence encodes CASSISGEQYF.

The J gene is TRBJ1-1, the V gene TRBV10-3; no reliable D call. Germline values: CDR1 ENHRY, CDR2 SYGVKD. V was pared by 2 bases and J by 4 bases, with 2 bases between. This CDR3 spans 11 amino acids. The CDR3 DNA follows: TGTGCCATCAGTGAGACCACTGAAGCTTTCTTT. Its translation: CAISETTEAFF.

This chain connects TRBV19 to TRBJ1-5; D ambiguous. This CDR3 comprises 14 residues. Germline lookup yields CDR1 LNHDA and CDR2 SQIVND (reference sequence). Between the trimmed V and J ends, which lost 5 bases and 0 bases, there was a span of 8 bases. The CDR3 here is CASSVPPSNQPQHF. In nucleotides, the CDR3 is TGTGCCAGTAGTGTCCCGCCTAGCAATCAGCCCCAGCATTTT.

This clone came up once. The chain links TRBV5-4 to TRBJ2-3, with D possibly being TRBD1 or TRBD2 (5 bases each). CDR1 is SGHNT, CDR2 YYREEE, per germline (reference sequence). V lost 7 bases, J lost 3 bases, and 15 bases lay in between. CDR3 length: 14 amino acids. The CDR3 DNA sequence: TGTGCCAGCGCCCTGGGCAGGGAGACAGATACGCAGTATTTT. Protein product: CASALGRETDTQYF.

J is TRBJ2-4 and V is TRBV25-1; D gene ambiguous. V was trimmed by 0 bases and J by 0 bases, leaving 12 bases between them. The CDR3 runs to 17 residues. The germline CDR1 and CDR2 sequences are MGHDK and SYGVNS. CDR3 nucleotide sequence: TGTGCCAGCAGTGAATATGACTGGGTTCTAGCCAAAAACATTCAGTACTTC. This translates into CASSEYDWVLAKNIQYF.

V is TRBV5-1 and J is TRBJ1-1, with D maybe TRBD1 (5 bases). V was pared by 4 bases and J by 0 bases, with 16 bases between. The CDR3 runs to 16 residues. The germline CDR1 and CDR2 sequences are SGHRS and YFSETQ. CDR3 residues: CASSPEGWGLNTEAFF. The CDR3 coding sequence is TGCGCCAGCAGCCCCGAGGGGTGGGGACTGAACACTGAAGCTTTCTTT.

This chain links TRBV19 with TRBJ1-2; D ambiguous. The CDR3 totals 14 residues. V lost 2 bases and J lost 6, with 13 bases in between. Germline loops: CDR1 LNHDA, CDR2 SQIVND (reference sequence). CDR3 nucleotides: TGTGCCAGTAGTATAAACCCCGCTATTAATGGCTACACCTTC. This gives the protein CASSINPAINGYTF.

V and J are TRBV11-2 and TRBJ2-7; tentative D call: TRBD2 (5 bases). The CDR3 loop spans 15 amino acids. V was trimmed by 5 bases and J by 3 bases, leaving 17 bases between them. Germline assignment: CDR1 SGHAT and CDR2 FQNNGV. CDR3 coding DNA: TGTGCCAGCAGCCCGACCGAGGGCCGACGCTACGAGCAGTACTTC. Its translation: CASSPTEGRRYEQYF.

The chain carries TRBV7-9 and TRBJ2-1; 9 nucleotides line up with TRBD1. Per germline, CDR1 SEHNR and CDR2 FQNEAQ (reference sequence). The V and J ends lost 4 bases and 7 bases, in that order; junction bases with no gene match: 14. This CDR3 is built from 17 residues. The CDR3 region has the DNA TGTGCCAGCAGCTCTTCCCCGGGACAGGGATCGGAGAATGAGCAGTTCTTC. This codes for CASSSSPGQGSENEQFF.

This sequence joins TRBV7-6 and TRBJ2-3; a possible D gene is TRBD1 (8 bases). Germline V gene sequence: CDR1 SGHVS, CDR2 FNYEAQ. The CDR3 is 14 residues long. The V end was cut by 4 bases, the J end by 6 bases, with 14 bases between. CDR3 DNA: TGTGCCAGCAGCTCGACAGGGGAGGGGGATACGCAGTATTTT. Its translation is CASSSTGEGDTQYF.

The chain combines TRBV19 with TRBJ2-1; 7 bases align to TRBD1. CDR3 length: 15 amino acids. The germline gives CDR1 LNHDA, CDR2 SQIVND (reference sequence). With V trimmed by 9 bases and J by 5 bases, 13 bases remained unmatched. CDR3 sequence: CASAFGDSFNNEQFF. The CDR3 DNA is TGTGCCAGCGCTTTCGGGGACAGCTTCAACAATGAGCAGTTCTTC.

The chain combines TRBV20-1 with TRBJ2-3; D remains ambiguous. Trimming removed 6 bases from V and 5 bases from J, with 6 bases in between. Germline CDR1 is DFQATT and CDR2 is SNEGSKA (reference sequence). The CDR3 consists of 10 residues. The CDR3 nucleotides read TGCAGTGCCTATTTAGATACGCAGTATTTT. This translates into CSAYLDTQYF.

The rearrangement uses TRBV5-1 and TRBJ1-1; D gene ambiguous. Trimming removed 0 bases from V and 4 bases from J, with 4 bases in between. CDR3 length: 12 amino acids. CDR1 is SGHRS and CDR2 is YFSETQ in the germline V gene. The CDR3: CASSLEGTEAFF. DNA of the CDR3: TGCGCCAGCAGCTTGGAGGGCACTGAAGCTTTCTTT.

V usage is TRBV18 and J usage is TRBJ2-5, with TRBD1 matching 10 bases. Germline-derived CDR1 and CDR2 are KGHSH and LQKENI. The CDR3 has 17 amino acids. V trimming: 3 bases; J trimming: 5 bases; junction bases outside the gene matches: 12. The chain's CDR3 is CASSPTRGQGVGETQYF. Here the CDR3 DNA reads TGTGCCAGCTCACCTACCCGTGGACAGGGGGTCGGGGAGACCCAGTACTTC.

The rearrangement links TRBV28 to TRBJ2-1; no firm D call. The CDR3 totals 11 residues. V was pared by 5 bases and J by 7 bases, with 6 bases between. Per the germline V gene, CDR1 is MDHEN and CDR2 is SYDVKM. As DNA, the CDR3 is TGTGCCAGCAGTAAAGAAAATGAGCAGTTCTTC. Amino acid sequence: CASSKENEQFF.

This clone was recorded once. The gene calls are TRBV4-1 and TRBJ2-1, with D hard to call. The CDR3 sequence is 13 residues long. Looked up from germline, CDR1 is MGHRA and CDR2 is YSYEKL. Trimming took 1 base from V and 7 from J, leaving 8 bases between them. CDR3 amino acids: CASSQGPRNEQFF. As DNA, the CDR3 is TGCGCCAGCAGCCAAGGGCCCCGGAATGAGCAGTTCTTC.

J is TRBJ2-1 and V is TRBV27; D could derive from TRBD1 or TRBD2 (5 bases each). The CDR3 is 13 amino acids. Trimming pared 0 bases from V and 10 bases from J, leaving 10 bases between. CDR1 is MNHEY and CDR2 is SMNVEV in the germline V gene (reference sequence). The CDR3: CASSLSVWGEQFF. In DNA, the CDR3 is TGTGCCAGCAGTTTATCGGTATGGGGGGAGCAGTTCTTC.